A single sample gave rise to the 32 T cell receptor beta chains below, sequenced in a study of T cells and Merkel cell carcinoma outcomes. Some clones are missing from TCRdb's copy, which holds only in-frame ones; the method was immunoSEQ multiplex PCR. The profile shows 15,000 to 25,000 clones, almost 85% of them singletons. Sequencing used tumor tissue from Merkel cell carcinoma. These receptors originate from a human donor with Merkel cell carcinoma.

This clone rates as medium-sized. The CDR3 reads CSVHLAGVNVETQYF. The CDR3 DNA is TGCAGCGTCCATCTAGCGGGAGTAAATGTTGAGACCCAGTACTTC. The rearrangement joins TRBV29-1 to TRBJ2-5, with 10 bases matching TRBD2. Looked up from germline, CDR1 is SQVTM and CDR2 is ANQGSEA. Losses at the gene ends were 6 bases for V and 5 bases for J; bases not matched to a gene: 12. The CDR3 consists of 15 residues.

This clone was seen just once. CDR3 sequence (DNA): TGTGCCAGCAGCTCGAGCTCCTACGAGCAGTACTTC. Protein: CASSSSSYEQYF. The V call is TRBV5-6, the J call TRBJ2-7, with unresolved D. This CDR3 region has 12 residues. CDR1 and CDR2 from the germline V gene are SGHDT and YYEEEE. The germline V and J ends were trimmed by 3 bases and 0 bases, with 4 bases remaining between them.

The rearrangement uses TRBV27 and TRBJ1-1, with D uncertain. This CDR3 has 13 residues. Trimming removed 6 bases at V and 4 bases at J, with 12 bases between. CDR1 and CDR2 from the germline V gene are MNHEY and SMNVEV (reference sequence). CDR3 DNA sequence: TGTGCCAGCAGAAGTCCCTGGACCACTGAAGCTTTCTTT. Its protein product is CASRSPWTTEAFF.

This rearrangement joins TRBV28 to TRBJ2-7; weak D call: TRBD1 (5 bases). Per the germline V gene, CDR1 is MDHEN and CDR2 is SYDVKM. The CDR3 is 12 residues long. Trimming took 6 bases from V and 4 from J, leaving 10 bases between them. The CDR3 sequence is CASRTSGYEQYF. DNA for the CDR3: TGTGCCAGCAGGACCTCAGGGTACGAGCAGTACTTC.

V and J are TRBV29-1 and TRBJ2-1; maybe TRBD2 (6 bases). V was trimmed by 5 bases and J by 6 bases, leaving 29 bases between them. This CDR3 contains 18 residues. From germline, CDR1 is SQVTM and CDR2 ANQGSEA. CDR3 sequence reads: CSVLPGFPPGDAGNEQFF. The DNA of the CDR3 is TGCAGCGTTTTGCCCGGGTTCCCACCGGGGGATGCGGGCAATGAGCAGTTCTTC.

The genes are TRBV18 and TRBJ2-7, with a possible D match to TRBD1 (6 bases). Germline CDR1 is KGHSH and CDR2 is LQKENI. The CDR3 sequence is 14 residues long. V lost 1 base and J lost 3, with 10 bases in between. CDR3 loop: CASSPQGHNYEQYF. The CDR3 DNA sequence: TGTGCCAGCTCACCACAGGGACACAACTACGAGCAGTACTTC.

V gene TRBV13 combines with J gene TRBJ2-2, with D maybe TRBD2 (5 bases). V was pared by 4 bases and J by 7 bases, with 16 bases between. The germline gives CDR1 PRHDT, CDR2 FYEKMQ (reference sequence). The length of the CDR3 is 15 residues. The CDR3 coding sequence is TGTGCCAGCAGCTCCGTAGTAGGAGCGGTCGGGGAGCTGTTTTTT. Its translation: CASSSVVGAVGELFF. Filled out from reference TRBV13 and TRBJ2-2, the complete variable domain reads AAGVIQSPRHLIKEKRETATLKCYPIPRHDTVYWYQQGPGQDPQFLISFYEKMQSDKGSIPDRFSAQQFSDYHSELNMSSLELGDSALYFCASSSVVGAVGELFFGEGSRLTVL.

This chain joins TRBV7-3 and TRBJ2-1, with 10 bases identical to TRBD2. CDR1 SGHTA and CDR2 FQGTGA come from the germline V gene. This CDR3 has 20 amino acids. With 2 bases clipped from V and 6 bases from J, the junction kept 19 bases outside the gene matches. The CDR3 DNA reads as TGTGCCAGCAGCTTATTTATGCTAGCGGGAGTCGGGCGACAAGTCAATGAGCAGTTCTTC. Translating gives CASSLFMLAGVGRQVNEQFF.

The chain links TRBV2 to TRBJ1-1, with TRBD1 identical over 7 bases. This CDR3 is 17 amino acids long. V lost 0 bases and J lost 1; bases outside the gene matches: 8. CDR1 and CDR2 from the germline V gene are SNHLY and FYNNEI. CDR3 sequence: CASSEALRGQWNTEAFF. DNA of the CDR3: TGTGCCAGCAGTGAAGCGCTTCGGGGACAGTGGAACACTGAAGCTTTCTTT.

The rearrangement joins TRBV18 to TRBJ1-5; D is unclear. CDR3 size: 15 residues. Germline CDR1 and CDR2: KGHSH and LQKENI. V was clipped by 3 bases and J by 0 bases, with 9 bases between them. CDR3 in amino acids: CASSPRTDSNQPQHF. In DNA, the CDR3 is TGTGCCAGCTCACCTCGGACGGATAGCAATCAGCCCCAGCATTTT.

This chain connects TRBV5-1 to TRBJ2-2; D perhaps matches TRBD2 (6 bases). The CDR3 length is 17 residues. V dropped 1 base and J dropped 5 bases, with 18 bases sitting between them. Germline V CDR1 and CDR2: SGHRS, YFSETQ. The CDR3 is CASSLIRELSFTGELFF. As DNA, the CDR3 is TGCGCCAGCAGCTTGATACGGGAGCTTTCCTTTACCGGGGAGCTGTTTTTT.

The chain employs TRBV7-9 and TRBJ2-1; D is ambiguous. The CDR3 is 15 residues long. Germline V lookup: CDR1 SEHNR, CDR2 FQNEAQ (reference sequence). Trimming removed 7 bases from V and 6 bases from J, with 19 bases in between. The CDR3 DNA reads TGTGCCAGCACGTCTCCGGCAAGTGGCGTCAATGAGCAGTTCTTC. Translation: CASTSPASGVNEQFF.

This clone was detected a few times. This chain links TRBV25-1 with TRBJ2-7; TRBD1 aligns across 9 bases. CDR1 and CDR2 from the germline V gene are MGHDK and SYGVNS. Trimming cost V 3 bases and J 7 bases; bases outside gene matches: 7. The CDR3 length is 14 residues. CDR3 sequence (DNA): TGTGCCAGCAGTGAGGCCGGACAGGGGAGGGAGCAGTACTTC. It specifies CASSEAGQGREQYF.

To note about this clone: A clone one base away is much larger, so this may be a read error. The sample has other DNA sequences that encode this CDR3 too. This rearrangement joins TRBV15 to TRBJ2-5; D gene uncertain. Germline lookup yields CDR1 LNHNV and CDR2 YYDKDF (reference sequence). Trimming shortened V by 5 bases and J by 5 bases, and 18 bases separated the two germline ends. CDR3 length: 15 amino acids. The CDR3 here is CATSSLRAERETQYF. The CDR3 DNA sequence: TGTGCCACCAGCTCCCTTCGGGCAGAACGGGAGACCCAGTACTTC. The full variable domain, completed using reference TRBV15 and TRBJ2-5, is DAMVIQNPRYQVTQFGKPVTLSCSQTLNHNVMYWYQQKSSQAPKLLFHYYDKDFNNEADTPDNFQSRRPNTSFCFLDIRSPGLGDTAMYLCATSSLRAERETQYFGPGTRLLVL.

The table lists this clone with a few counts. The rearrangement links TRBV25-1 to TRBJ2-7; D ambiguous. The CDR3 is made up of 16 amino acids. The germline V and J ends were trimmed by 7 bases and 0 bases, with 19 bases remaining between them. Germline V lookup: CDR1 MGHDK, CDR2 SYGVNS. The CDR3: CASKGERYYNSYEQYF. As DNA, the CDR3 is TGTGCCAGCAAGGGCGAAAGATATTACAACTCCTACGAGCAGTACTTC.

The CDR3 DNA sequence: TGTGCCAGCAGCAGCATACAGGGGGTGGCGAACACTGAAGCTTTCTTT. It encodes CASSSIQGVANTEAFF. The gene calls are TRBV27 and TRBJ1-1; TRBD1 agrees at 8 bases. The CDR3 totals 16 residues. From germline, CDR1 is MNHEY and CDR2 SMNVEV (reference sequence). Losses at the gene ends were 6 bases for V and 1 base for J; bases not matched to a gene: 10.

This clone has only a few counts. The V gene is TRBV9, the J gene TRBJ2-5; no clear D. The CDR3 length is 13 residues. The germline V gene encodes CDR1 SGDLS and CDR2 YYNGEE. V dropped 0 bases and J dropped 5 bases, with 8 bases sitting between them. The chain's CDR3 is CASSVGWSETQYF. Here the CDR3 DNA reads TGTGCCAGCAGCGTAGGCTGGTCGGAGACCCAGTACTTC. Combining the CDR3 with reference TRBV9 and TRBJ2-5 gives the whole variable domain DSGVTQTPKHLITATGQRVTLRCSPRSGDLSVYWYQQSLDQGLQFLIQYYNGEERAKGNILERFSAQQFPDLHSELNLSSLELGDSALYFCASSVGWSETQYFGPGTRLLVL.

The chain links TRBV4-2 to TRBJ2-5, with D perhaps given as TRBD1 or TRBD2 (5 bases each). The length of the CDR3 is 15 residues. Germline V gene lookup returns CDR1 LGHNA and CDR2 YNFKEQ. Trimming removed 5 bases from V and 4 bases from J, with 17 bases in between. CDR3 in DNA: TGTGCCAGCAGCTCCGGGCTTAGGGGAGTAGAGACCCAGTACTTC. Its protein product is CASSSGLRGVETQYF.

The chain employs TRBV19 and TRBJ2-3, with D possibly TRBD2 on 6 matching bases. The V gene lost 10 bases and the J gene lost 0 bases, with 14 bases spanning the gap. There are 14 residues in the CDR3. Germline lookup yields CDR1 LNHDA and CDR2 SQIVND (reference sequence). The CDR3 loop is CATSGGTSTDTQYF. CDR3 in DNA: TGTGCCACCTCTGGGGGGACTAGCACAGATACGCAGTATTTT.

The chain links TRBV4-1 to TRBJ2-1; tentatively, D is TRBD1 (6 bases). Germline V lookup: CDR1 MGHRA, CDR2 YSYEKL. This CDR3 spans 14 amino acids. Trimming shortened V by 2 bases and J by 6 bases, and 11 bases separated the two germline ends. The CDR3 DNA reads as TGCGCCAGCAGCCAACTACAGGGAGTCAATGAGCAGTTCTTC. This sequence encodes CASSQLQGVNEQFF.

The V and J genes are TRBV15 and TRBJ1-3, with 7 bases fitting TRBD1. The CDR3 has 15 amino acids. Germline V gene data show CDR1 as LNHNV and CDR2 as YYDKDF (reference sequence). With 5 bases clipped from V and 2 bases from J, the junction kept 6 bases outside the gene matches. The CDR3 protein is CATSGHRGTGNTIYF. The CDR3 nucleotides are TGTGCCACCAGCGGACACAGGGGAACTGGAAACACCATATATTTT.

The V call is TRBV5-1, the J call TRBJ2-7; either TRBD1 or TRBD2 may fit D (7 bases each). This CDR3 is built from 16 residues. Between the trimmed V and J ends, which lost 3 bases and 4 bases, there was a span of 20 bases. CDR1 is SGHRS and CDR2 is YFSETQ in the germline V gene. CDR3 sequence: CASSSWEGAVRYEQYF. Here the CDR3 DNA reads TGCGCCAGCAGCTCCTGGGAGGGGGCCGTACGGTACGAGCAGTACTTC. The full variable domain, with the rest looked up from reference TRBV5-1 and TRBJ2-7, is KAGVTQTPRYLIKTRGQQVTLSCSPISGHRSVSWYQQTPGQGLQFLFEYFSETQRNKGNFPGRFSGRQFSNSRSEMNVSTLELGDSALYLCASSSWEGAVRYEQYFGPGTRLTVT.

This chain links TRBV7-8 with TRBJ1-6; 9 bases fit TRBD1. V gave up 6 bases and J gave up 4 bases; unmatched junction bases: 7. Germline assignment: CDR1 SGHVS and CDR2 FQNEAQ. The CDR3 totals 16 residues. CDR3: CASSPTGTGYNSPLHF. CDR3 DNA sequence: TGTGCCAGCAGTCCTACCGGGACAGGGTATAATTCACCCCTCCACTTT.

This chain's CDR3 is CASYPSGLSTDTQYF. The CDR3 region has the DNA TGTGCCAGCTACCCAAGTGGACTATCAACAGATACGCAGTATTTT. The chain is built from TRBV28 and TRBJ2-3, with D perhaps TRBD2 (6 bases). V lost 8 bases and J 3 bases, leaving 18 bases between the germline ends. Germline V gene lookup returns CDR1 MDHEN and CDR2 SYDVKM. There are 15 residues in the CDR3.

This clone was counted a few times. The chain is built from TRBV5-1 and TRBJ2-6; the match to TRBD1 covers 7 bases. Per the germline V gene, CDR1 is SGHRS and CDR2 is YFSETQ. V lost 3 bases to trimming and J lost 7 bases; unmatched junction nucleotides: 10. The CDR3 sequence is 16 residues long. CDR3 region: CASSWTGGGVANVLTF. Here the CDR3 DNA reads TGCGCCAGCAGCTGGACAGGAGGAGGAGTTGCCAACGTCCTGACTTTC.

The CDR3 here is CASSRVMDTQYF. For the CDR3, the DNA is TGTGCCAGCTCCCGAGTAATGGATACGCAGTATTTT. This chain joins TRBV18 and TRBJ2-3; D unresolved. The CDR3 spans 12 residues. Germline V CDR1 and CDR2: KGHSH, LQKENI. The germline V and J ends were trimmed by 6 bases and 6 bases, with 10 bases remaining between them.

A few counts support this clone. The chain uses TRBV2 and TRBJ2-5; D is uncertain. V dropped 2 bases and J dropped 14 bases, with 12 bases sitting between them. CDR3 length: 11 residues. In germline, CDR1 is SNHLY, CDR2 FYNNEI. The CDR3 bases are TGTGCCAGCAGTGAATATAGGGAACACTACTTC. It codes for CASSEYREHYF.

This rearrangement joins TRBV5-5 to TRBJ2-7; D call uncertain. Trimming shortened V by 1 base and J by 10 bases, and 12 bases separated the two germline ends. The germline CDR1 and CDR2 sequences are SGHKS and YYEKEE (reference sequence). This CDR3 comprises 12 residues. The CDR3 region is CASSLRSVRQYF. CDR3 sequence (DNA): TGTGCCAGCAGCTTGCGGAGCGTTAGACAGTACTTC.

This clone was found a few times. The V call is TRBV11-3, the J call TRBJ2-5, with D perhaps TRBD1 (6 bases). V lost 5 bases and J 5 bases, leaving 18 bases between the germline ends. The CDR3 length is 15 residues. Germline CDR1 is SGHNT and CDR2 is YENEEA. CDR3 region: CASSPGVRGIETQYF. Here the CDR3 DNA reads TGTGCCAGCAGCCCTGGCGTCAGGGGCATCGAGACCCAGTACTTC.

The chain joins TRBV5-1 to TRBJ1-3; no clear D gene. V was shortened by 0 bases and J by 0 bases, with 7 bases between the two germline ends. This CDR3 is built from 15 residues. Per germline, CDR1 SGHRS and CDR2 YFSETQ. The CDR3 is CASSLVPFSGNTIYF. CDR3 nucleotide sequence: TGCGCCAGCAGCTTGGTACCGTTCTCTGGAAACACCATATATTTT.

V and J are TRBV11-3 and TRBJ1-3; D is unresolved. This CDR3 region has 14 residues. Deletions cut 0 bases from V and 8 bases from J, with 11 bases between. Germline values: CDR1 SGHNT, CDR2 YENEEA. The CDR3 reads CASSLEGSGDTIYF. DNA of the CDR3: TGTGCCAGCAGCTTAGAGGGGTCTGGCGACACCATATATTTT.

The gene calls are TRBV7-9 and TRBJ2-1; 10 nucleotides align to TRBD1. The junction had 17 bases not matched to a gene; V was cut back by 7 bases and J by 5 bases. Germline assignment: CDR1 SEHNR and CDR2 FQNEAQ (reference sequence). The CDR3 loop spans 18 amino acids. The CDR3 loop reads CASIPSGSGTGVDNEQFF. CDR3 nucleotide sequence: TGTGCCAGCATCCCGAGTGGGAGCGGGACAGGGGTTGACAATGAGCAGTTCTTC.